This T cell receptor (beta chain) appears in the sequencing data of a study of T cell repertoires in aging, cancer and after chemotherapy (dated by TCRdb to 2018 to 2020). The study in broad terms: The donors fell into six age groups ranging from 30 or younger to 70 or older, and each group had at least three individuals. In the solid tumor group, the paired samples taken before and after chemotherapy came from brain tumor (glioblastoma) patients given temozolomide-based therapy. Approximately 10 million TCR reads were contained in the full dataset. To look at immunoaging and at how T cells reconstitute after chemotherapy, the study profiled TCR beta repertoires in peripheral blood from both healthy donors and cancer patients. A cohort of more than 200 cancer patients (more than 90 with hematological and around 120 with solid cancers) was assembled, and around 100 healthy donors were included as a reference group. General conclusions and limits of the study: The authors noted that the repertoire data do not allow conclusions about immunological memory after chemotherapy. In both cancer cohorts, the median generation probability rose over the chemotherapy interval, which suggests that the repertoire was reconstituted through rebound thymic output. In healthy donors, the decline in TCR diversity with age was mainly explained by loss of richness, whereas in cancer patients loss of evenness was also found to contribute. Untreated patients with hematological or solid cancers showed significantly lower blood TCR diversity and higher clonality than age-matched healthy donors.

Rearranged TRB sequences spanning V, D and J segments were amplified in a multiplex touch-down PCR with a mixed TRB-A/B primer pool. Two consecutive PCR reactions with Phusion HS II polymerase added Illumina adapters and sample indices to the amplicons. The amplicons were purified from gel with the NucleoSpin Gel and PCR Clean-up kit and then assessed with Qubit and an Agilent 2100 Bioanalyzer. Sequencing of the libraries was done on an Illumina MiSeq with paired-end, single-indexed 600-cycle runs. The published analysis was carried out like this. MiXCR versions 2.12 and 3.0.5 were used to process the TRB sequences. Each unique CDR3 nucleotide sequence was counted as one clone, and only productive sequences with at least two reads were retained. The repertoire metrics were Shannon diversity, evenness, clonality (defined as one minus evenness), and alpha-parameterized diversity profiles covering alpha 0 to 5. The IGoR algorithm was used to compute generation probabilities of clones in paired pre- and post-chemotherapy samples. TCRdb reprocessed the public reads (quality trimming at Q25 with fastp, clone calling with MiXCR) and kept in-frame beta chains. Rows with one shared CDR3 protein collapse into an entry with the most common genes and DNA. Here the V and J calls rest on TCRdb's processing, not on the authors' analysis. In this sample the table shows around 3,000 distinct CDR3 sequences, about 33% of which occur a single time. The biggest ten clones account for approximately 71% of the sample.

With respect to this clonotype: Its antigen is not yet known. This sequence may be a read error, since a much larger clone differs from it by one base.

The CDR3 runs 16 residues from the cysteine to the phenylalanine. Solely the CDR3 DNA is kept, with 48 bases framed from the first base. V was cut back by 9 bases and J by 0 bases, leaving a gap of 18 bases between them. Via the germline V gene (reference sequence), CDR1 is MNHEY and CDR2 SMNVEV. Instead of sorted cells or RNA, genomic DNA extracted from peripheral blood served as the source for amplifying TCR beta rearrangements. The receptor comes from a human donor with a solid tumor. Sequenced sample: blood. The chain employs TRBV27 and TRBJ2-1; the D gene is unclear. The DNA is as follows: TGTGCCAGAAGCCCCCTTGGGTTAAGCTCCTACAATGAGCAGTTCTTC. The encoded protein is CARSPLGLSSYNEQFF.